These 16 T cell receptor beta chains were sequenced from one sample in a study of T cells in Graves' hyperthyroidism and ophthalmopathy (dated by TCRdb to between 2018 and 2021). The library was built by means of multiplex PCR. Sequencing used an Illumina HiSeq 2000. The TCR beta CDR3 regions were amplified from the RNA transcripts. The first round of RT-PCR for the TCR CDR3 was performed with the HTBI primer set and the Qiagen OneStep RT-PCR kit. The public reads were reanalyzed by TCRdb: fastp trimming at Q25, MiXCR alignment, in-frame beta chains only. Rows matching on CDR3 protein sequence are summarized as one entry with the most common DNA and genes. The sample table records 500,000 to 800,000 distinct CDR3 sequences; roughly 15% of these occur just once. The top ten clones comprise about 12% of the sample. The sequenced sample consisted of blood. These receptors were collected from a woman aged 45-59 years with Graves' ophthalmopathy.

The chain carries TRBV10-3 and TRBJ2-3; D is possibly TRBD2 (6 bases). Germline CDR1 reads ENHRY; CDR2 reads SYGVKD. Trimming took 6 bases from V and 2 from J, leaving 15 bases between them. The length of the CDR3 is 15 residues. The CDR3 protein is CAIRQAGINTDTQYF. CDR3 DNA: TGTGCCATCAGGCAGGCGGGGATTAACACAGATACGCAGTATTTT.

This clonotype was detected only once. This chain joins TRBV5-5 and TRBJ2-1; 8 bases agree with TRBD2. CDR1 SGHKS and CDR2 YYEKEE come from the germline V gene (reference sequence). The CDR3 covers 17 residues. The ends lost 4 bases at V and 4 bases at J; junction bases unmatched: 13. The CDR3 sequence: CASSHFVSGNLYNEQFF. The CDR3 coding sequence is TGTGCCAGCAGCCATTTTGTTAGCGGGAACCTTTACAATGAGCAGTTCTTC.

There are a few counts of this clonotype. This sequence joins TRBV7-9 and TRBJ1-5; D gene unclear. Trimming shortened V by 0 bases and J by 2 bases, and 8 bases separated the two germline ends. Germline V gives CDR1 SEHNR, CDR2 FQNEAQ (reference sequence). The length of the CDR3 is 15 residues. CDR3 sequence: CASSLAGVRNQPQHF. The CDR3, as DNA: TGTGCCAGCAGCTTAGCCGGGGTTCGCAATCAGCCCCAGCATTTT.

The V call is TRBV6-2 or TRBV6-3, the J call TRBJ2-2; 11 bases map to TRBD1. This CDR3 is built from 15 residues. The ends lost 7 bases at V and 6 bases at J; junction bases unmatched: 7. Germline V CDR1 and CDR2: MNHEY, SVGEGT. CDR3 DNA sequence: TGTGCCAGCACCCTCGGACAGGGGGCGGCCGGGGAGCTGTTTTTT. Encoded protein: CASTLGQGAAGELFF.

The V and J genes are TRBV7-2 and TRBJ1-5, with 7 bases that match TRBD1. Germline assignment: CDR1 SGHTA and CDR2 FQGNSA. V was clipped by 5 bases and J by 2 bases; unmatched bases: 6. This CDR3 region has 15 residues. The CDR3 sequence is CASSPTGVGNQPQHF. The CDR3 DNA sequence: TGTGCCAGCAGCCCCACAGGGGTCGGCAATCAGCCCCAGCATTTT.

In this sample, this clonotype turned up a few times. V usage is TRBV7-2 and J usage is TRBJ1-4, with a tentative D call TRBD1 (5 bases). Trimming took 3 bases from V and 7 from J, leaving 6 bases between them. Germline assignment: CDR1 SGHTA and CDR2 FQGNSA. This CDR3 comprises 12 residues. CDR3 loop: CASSFDSEKLFF. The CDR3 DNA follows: TGTGCCAGCAGCTTCGACAGTGAAAAACTGTTTTTT.

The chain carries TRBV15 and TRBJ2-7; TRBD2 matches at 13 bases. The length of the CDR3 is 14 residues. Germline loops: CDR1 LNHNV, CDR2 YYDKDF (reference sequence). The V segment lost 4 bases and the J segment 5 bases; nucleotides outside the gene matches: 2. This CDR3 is CATSMGLAGHEQYF. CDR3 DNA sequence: TGTGCCACCAGCATGGGACTAGCGGGACACGAGCAGTACTTC.

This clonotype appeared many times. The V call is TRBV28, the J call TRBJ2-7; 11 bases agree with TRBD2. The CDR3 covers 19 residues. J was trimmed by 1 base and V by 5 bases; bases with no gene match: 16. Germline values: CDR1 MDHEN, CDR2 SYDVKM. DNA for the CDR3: TGTGCCAGCAGTCTAGGGGGGGCGGCCCGACTAGCGGGATCCTACGAGCAGTACTTC. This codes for CASSLGGAARLAGSYEQYF.

The DNA of the CDR3 is TGTGCCACCAGTGACGAGACTAGCGGGAGCACAGATACGCAGTATTTT. It codes for CATSDETSGSTDTQYF. The chain couples TRBV24-1 to TRBJ2-3; 10 positions match TRBD2. Per germline, CDR1 KGHDR and CDR2 SFDVKD. The CDR3 runs 16 residues. The ends lost 4 bases at V and 0 bases at J; junction bases unmatched: 3.

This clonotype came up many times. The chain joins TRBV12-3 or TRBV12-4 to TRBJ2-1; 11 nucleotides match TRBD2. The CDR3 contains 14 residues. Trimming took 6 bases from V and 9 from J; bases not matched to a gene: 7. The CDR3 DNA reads TGTGCCAGCAGACCGGGACTAGCGGCCTCTGAGCAGTTCTTC. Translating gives CASRPGLAASEQFF.

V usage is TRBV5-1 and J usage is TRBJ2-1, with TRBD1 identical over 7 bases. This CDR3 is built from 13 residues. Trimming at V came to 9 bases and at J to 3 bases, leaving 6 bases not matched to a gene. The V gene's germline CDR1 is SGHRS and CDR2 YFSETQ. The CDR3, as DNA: TGCGCCACCAAAGACAGGGTCTACAATGAGCAGTTCTTC. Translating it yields CATKDRVYNEQFF.

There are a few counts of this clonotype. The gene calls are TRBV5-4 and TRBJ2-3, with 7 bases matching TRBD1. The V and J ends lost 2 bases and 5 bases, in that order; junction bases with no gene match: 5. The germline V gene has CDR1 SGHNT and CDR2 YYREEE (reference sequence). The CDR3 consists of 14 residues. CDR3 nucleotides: TGTGCCAGCAGCTTACAGGGGATGGGAGATACGCAGTATTTT. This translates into CASSLQGMGDTQYF.

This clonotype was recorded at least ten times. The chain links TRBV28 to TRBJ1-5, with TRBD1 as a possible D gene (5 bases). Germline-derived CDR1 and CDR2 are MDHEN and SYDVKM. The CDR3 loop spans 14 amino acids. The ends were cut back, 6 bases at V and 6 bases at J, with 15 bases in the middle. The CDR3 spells CASSMGGRSQPQHF. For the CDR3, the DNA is TGTGCCAGCAGCATGGGGGGGAGATCTCAGCCCCAGCATTTT.

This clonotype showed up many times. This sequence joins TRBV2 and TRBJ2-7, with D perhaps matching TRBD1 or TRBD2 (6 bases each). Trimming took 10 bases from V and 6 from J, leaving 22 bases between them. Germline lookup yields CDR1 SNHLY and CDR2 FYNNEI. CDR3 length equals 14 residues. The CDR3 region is CAMLAGGAVSEQYF. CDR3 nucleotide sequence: TGTGCCATGCTTGCCGGGGGCGCCGTCTCCGAGCAGTACTTC.

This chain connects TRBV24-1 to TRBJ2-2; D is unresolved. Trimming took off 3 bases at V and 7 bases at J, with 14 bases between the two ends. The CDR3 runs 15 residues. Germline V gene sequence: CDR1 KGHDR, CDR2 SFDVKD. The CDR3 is CATSDQSTESGELFF. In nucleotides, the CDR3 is TGTGCCACCAGTGATCAGTCGACCGAGAGCGGGGAGCTGTTTTTT.

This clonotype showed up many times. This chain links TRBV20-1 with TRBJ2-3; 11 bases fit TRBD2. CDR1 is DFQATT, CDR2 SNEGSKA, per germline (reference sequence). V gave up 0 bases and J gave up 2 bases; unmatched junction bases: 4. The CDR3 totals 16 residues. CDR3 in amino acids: CSARDKGLAVTDTQYF. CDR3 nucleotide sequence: TGCAGTGCTAGAGATAAGGGACTAGCGGTCACAGATACGCAGTATTTT.